This TCR beta chain was retrieved from a study of beta chain features in type 1 diabetes. The CDR3 is 10 residues long. CDR1 and CDR2 (germline): MDHEN, SYDVKM. V lost 5 bases and J lost 7, with 3 bases in between. Every bit of the isolated RNA underwent reverse transcription, so sequencing read expressed TCRB transcripts. Profiling relied on immunoSEQ multiplex PCR, and the TCRdb table lists in-frame clones only, not all of them. The sample holds 310,000 or so clones; 7% to 9% are singletons and the top ten take around 0.45%. The rearrangement links TRBV28 to TRBJ2-4; D is undetermined. Sequencing input: central memory CD4+ T cells from blood. The sequence derives from a woman younger than 35 in good health. CDR3 coding DNA: TGTGCCAGCAGTGGCAACATTCAGTACTTC. Its protein is CASSGNIQYF.